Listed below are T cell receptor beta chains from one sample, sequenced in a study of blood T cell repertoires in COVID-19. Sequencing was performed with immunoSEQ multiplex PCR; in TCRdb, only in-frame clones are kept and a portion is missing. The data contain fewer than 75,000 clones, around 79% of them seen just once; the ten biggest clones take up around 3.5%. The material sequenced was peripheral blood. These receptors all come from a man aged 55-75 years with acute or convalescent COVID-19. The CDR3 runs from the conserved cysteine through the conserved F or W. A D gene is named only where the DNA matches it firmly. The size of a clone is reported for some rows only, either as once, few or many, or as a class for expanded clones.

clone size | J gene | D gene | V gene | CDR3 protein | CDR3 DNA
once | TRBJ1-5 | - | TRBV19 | CASADRERQPQHF | TGTGCCAGTGCCGATAGGGAGAGGCAGCCCCAGCATTTT
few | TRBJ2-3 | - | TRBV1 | CTSSQGGTDLPRGTQYF | TGCACCAGCAGCCAAGGCGGGACTGACCTCCCACGAGGTACGCAGTATTTT
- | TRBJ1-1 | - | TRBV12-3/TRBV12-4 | CASGGEGGAFF | TGTGCCAGCGGGGGGGAGGGTGGAGCTTTCTTT
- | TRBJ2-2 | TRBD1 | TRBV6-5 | CASSYTGVAGELFF | TGTGCCAGCAGTTATACAGGGGTGGCCGGGGAGCTGTTTTTT
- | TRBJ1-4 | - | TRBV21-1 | CASSKAHIQPYTTSTNEKLFF | TGTGCCAGCAGCAAAGCCCACATACAGCCTTATACAACCTCAACTAATGAAAAACTGTTTTTT
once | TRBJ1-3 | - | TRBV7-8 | CASSLGGGGNTIYF | TGTGCCAGCAGCTTAGGGGGAGGTGGAAACACCATATATTTT
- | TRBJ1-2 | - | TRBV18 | CASSPRSGVGYTF | TGTGCCAGCTCACCACGGTCAGGGGTCGGCTACACCTTC
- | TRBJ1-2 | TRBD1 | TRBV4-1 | CASSQGQGEVDGYTF | TGCGCCAGCAGCCAGGGACAGGGGGAAGTCGATGGCTACACCTTC
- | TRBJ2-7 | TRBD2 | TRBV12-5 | CASGLTLLAGGSYEQYF | TGTGCTAGTGGTTTAACTCTCCTGGCGGGGGGGTCCTACGAGCAGTACTTC
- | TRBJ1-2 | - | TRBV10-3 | CAISWGEEQDGYTF | TGTGCCATCTCGTGGGGGGAGGAGCAGGATGGCTACACCTTC
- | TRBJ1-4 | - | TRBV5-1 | CASSLGQATNEKLFF | TGCGCCAGCAGCTTGGGGCAGGCAACTAATGAAAAACTGTTTTTT
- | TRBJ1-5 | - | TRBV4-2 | CASSQDPSVNSNQPQHF | TGTGCCAGCAGCCAAGACCCGTCCGTTAATAGCAATCAGCCCCAGCATTTT
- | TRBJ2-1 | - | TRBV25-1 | CASSRLGNEQFF | TGTGCCAGCAGCCGACTGGGCAATGAGCAGTTCTTC
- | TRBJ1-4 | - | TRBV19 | CASSMWGDASREKLFF | TGTGCCAGTAGTATGTGGGGGGATGCTAGTCGTGAAAAACTGTTTTTT
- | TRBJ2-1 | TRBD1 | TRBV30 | CAWSPPGQRYNEQFF | TGTGCCTGGAGTCCCCCGGGACAGCGATACAATGAGCAGTTCTTC
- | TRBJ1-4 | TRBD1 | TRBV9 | CASSLRGQATNEKLFF | TGTGCCAGCAGCCTTCGCGGACAGGCAACTAATGAAAAACTGTTTTTT
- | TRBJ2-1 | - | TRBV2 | CASRDSWARNEQFF | TGTGCCAGCAGGGATTCTTGGGCACGCAATGAGCAGTTCTTC
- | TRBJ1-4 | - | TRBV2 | CASSGGTNEKLFF | TGTGCCAGCAGTGGAGGGACTAATGAAAAACTGTTTTTT
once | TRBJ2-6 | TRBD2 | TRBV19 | CASSPPGAGDSPNVLTF | TGTGCCAGTAGTCCGCCCGGAGCGGGGGATTCGCCCAACGTCCTGACTTTC